Detailed here is one T cell receptor (beta chain). Its target is not known. At one end, the junction sequence differs from germline, possibly due to a read error. Germline CDR1 is SGHTA and CDR2 is FQGNSA. The CDR3 is made up of 14 amino acids. The data were taken from a study of T cells in Graves' hyperthyroidism and ophthalmopathy. Notes on the study in general: The majority of expanded thyroid clonotypes above 0.001 also appeared in blood. Model predictions of ophthalmopathy came a median roughly 6.7 months before onset. Separation of ophthalmopathy from stable hyperthyroidism was achieved by a 13 V-J model.

RNA transcripts were the template for amplifying TCR beta CDR3 regions. Initially, a first-round RT-PCR of the TCR CDR3 employed the HTBI primer set. TCRdb itself ran the multiplex PCR reads through MiXCR, one entry per CDR3 protein. The data show a few hundred thousand distinct CDR3 sequences, approximately 49% seen once. This chain links TRBV7-2 with TRBJ1-2; 7 bases are a match to TRBD1. The origin of this receptor is an adult woman with Graves' disease, either hyperthyroidism or ophthalmopathy (not recorded which). The specimen was peripheral blood or thyroid tissue (not recorded which). In DNA form, the CDR3 reads TGCGCCAGCAGCCAGATCGACAGGGATCGCGGCTACACCTTC. Amino acids: CASSQIDRDRGYTF.